This TCR beta chain originates from a study of beta chain features in type 1 diabetes. The sequenced template was cDNA made from the entire isolated RNA. Some clones are missing from TCRdb's copy, which holds only in-frame ones; the method was immunoSEQ multiplex PCR. There are roughly 450,000 clones in the sample; over 11% occur only once, and roughly 0.036% lies in the top ten. CDR1 is SEHNR and CDR2 is FQNEAQ in the germline V gene (reference sequence). Trimming took 5 bases from V and 8 from J, leaving 12 bases between them. The CDR3 spans 12 residues. The sequencing sample was made of naive CD4+ T cells from blood. This sequence was found in a man aged 25 to 40 in good health. The gene calls are TRBV7-9 and TRBJ1-2, with D unresolved. CDR3 sequence reads: CASSPQAWGYTF. CDR3 coding DNA: TGTGCCAGCAGCCCCCAAGCGTGGGGCTACACCTTC.